At least ten counts were recorded for the clone carrying this TCR beta chain. The antigen remains undetermined. The data are from a study of T-cell reconstitution after alpha-beta-depleted transplantation in children. Study-wide results and limits: A year post-transplant, T-cell counts and diversity derived mostly from newly produced T cells.

Researchers prepared the TCRbeta library using unique molecular identifiers, the study reports. TCRdb reprocessed the PCR reads with MiXCR, giving one entry per CDR3 protein. The sample lists a few thousand distinct CDR3 sequences; about 7% were seen once. Sample: PBMCs, mostly from graft donor cells, taken 60 days after TCRalphabeta/CD19-depleted stem cell transplant. This TCR came from a boy under three years old who had a stem cell transplant for SCID, so the T cells may come from the graft donor.

The CDR3 nucleotides read TGCGCCAGCAGCCAAGGTGGGCCCCCCGCAGATACGCAGTATTTT. Its protein is CASSQGGPPADTQYF. This sequence joins TRBV4-1 and TRBJ2-3; D not certain. Germline V gives CDR1 MGHRA, CDR2 YSYEKL. This CDR3 region has 15 residues. Trimming pared 1 base from V and 4 bases from J, leaving 12 bases between.